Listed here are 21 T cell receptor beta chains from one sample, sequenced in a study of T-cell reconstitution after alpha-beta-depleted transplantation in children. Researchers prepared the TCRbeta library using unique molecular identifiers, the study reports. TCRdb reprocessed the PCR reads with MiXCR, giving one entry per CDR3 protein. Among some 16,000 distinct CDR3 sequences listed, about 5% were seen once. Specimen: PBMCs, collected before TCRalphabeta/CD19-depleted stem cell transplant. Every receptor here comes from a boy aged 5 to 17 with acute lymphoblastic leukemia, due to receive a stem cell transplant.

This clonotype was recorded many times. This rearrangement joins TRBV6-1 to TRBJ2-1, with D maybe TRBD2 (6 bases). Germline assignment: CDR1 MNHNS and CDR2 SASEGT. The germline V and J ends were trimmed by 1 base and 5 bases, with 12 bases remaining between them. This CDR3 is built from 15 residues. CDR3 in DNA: TGTGCCAGCAGTGAAGAAGGACTACCTAACAATGAGCAGTTCTTC. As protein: CASSEEGLPNNEQFF.

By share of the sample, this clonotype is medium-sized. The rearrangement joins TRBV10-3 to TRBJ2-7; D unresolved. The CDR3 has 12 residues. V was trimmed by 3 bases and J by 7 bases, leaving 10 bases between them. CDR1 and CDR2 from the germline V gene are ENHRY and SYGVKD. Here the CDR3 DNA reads TGTGCCATCAGTGATTTCGAAGGGGAGCAGTACTTC. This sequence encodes CAISDFEGEQYF.

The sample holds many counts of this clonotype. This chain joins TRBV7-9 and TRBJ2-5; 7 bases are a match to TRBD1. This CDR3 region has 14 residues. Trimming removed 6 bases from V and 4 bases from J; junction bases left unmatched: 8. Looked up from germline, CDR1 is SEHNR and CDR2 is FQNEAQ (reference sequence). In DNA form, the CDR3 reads TGTGCCAGCAGTTACAGGGGCGAAGGAGAGACCCAGTACTTC. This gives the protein CASSYRGEGETQYF.

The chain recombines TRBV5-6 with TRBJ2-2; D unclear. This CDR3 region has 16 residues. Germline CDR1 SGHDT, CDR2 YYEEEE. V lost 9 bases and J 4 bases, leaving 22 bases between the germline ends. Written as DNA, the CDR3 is TGTGCCATCGGCCCCGGGTACGACTGGGGCACCGGGGAGCTGTTTTTT. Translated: CAIGPGYDWGTGELFF.

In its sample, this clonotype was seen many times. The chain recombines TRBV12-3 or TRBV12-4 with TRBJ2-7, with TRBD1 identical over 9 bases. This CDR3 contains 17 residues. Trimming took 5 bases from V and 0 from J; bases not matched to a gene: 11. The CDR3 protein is CASSPSRGTGNSYEQYF. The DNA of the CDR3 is TGTGCCAGCAGTCCATCACGCGGGACAGGGAACTCCTACGAGCAGTACTTC.

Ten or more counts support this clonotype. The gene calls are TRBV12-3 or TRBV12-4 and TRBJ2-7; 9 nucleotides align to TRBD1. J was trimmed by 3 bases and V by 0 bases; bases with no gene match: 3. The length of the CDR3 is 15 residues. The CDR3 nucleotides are TGTGCCAGCAGTTTAGCTGGGACAGGGCTCTACGAGCAGTACTTC. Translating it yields CASSLAGTGLYEQYF.

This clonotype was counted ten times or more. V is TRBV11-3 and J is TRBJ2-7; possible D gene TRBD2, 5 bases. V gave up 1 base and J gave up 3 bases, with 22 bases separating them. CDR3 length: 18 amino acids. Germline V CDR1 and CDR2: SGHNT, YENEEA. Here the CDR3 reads CASSLVEGSLSWNYEQYF. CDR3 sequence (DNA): TGTGCCAGCAGCTTAGTCGAGGGCTCTCTCTCTTGGAACTACGAGCAGTACTTC.

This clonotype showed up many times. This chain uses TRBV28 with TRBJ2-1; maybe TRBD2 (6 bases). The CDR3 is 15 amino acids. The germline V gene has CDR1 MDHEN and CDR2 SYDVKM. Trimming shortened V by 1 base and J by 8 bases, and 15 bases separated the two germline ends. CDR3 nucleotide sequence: TGTGCCAGCAGTTTATTTGGTGGAGGAGGGGATGAGCAGTTCTTC. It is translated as CASSLFGGGGDEQFF.

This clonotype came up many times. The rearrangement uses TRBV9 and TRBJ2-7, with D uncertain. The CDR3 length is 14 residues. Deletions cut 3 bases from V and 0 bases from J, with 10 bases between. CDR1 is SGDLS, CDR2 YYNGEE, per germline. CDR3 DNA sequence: TGTGCCAGCAGCGGGGCGGATCCCTCCTACGAGCAGTACTTC. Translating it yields CASSGADPSYEQYF.

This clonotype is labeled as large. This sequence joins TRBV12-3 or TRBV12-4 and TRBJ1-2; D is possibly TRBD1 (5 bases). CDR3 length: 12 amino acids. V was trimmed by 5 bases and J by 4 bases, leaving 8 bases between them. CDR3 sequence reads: CASSPTAYGYTF. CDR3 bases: TGTGCCAGCAGTCCGACAGCCTATGGCTACACCTTC.

The CDR3 loop reads CASSLAAGAYEQYF. CDR3 nucleotide sequence: TGTGCCAGCAGCTTAGCGGCGGGAGCCTACGAGCAGTACTTC. The chain has TRBV7-2 and TRBJ2-7, with 7 bases fitting TRBD2. V gave up 0 bases and J gave up 2 bases; unmatched junction bases: 1. There are 14 residues in the CDR3. Germline loops: CDR1 SGHTA, CDR2 FQGNSA.

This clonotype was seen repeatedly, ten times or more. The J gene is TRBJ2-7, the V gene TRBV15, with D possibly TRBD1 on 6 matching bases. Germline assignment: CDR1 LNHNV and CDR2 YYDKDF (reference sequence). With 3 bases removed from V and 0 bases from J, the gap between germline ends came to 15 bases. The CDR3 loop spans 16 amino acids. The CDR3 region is CATSSSTGPYSYEQYF. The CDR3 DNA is TGTGCCACCAGCAGTTCAACAGGGCCATACTCCTACGAGCAGTACTTC.

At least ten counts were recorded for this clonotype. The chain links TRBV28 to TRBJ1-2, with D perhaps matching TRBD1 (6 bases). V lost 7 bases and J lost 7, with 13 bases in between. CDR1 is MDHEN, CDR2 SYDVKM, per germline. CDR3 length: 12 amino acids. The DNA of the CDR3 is TGTGCCAGCAAACCTCTAGGGGGTGGCTACACCTTC. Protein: CASKPLGGGYTF.

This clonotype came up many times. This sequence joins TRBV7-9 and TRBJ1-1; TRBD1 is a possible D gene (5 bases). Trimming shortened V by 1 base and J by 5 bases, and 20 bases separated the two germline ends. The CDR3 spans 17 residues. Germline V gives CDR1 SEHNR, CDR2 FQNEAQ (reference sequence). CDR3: CASSLEGDRPRETEAFF. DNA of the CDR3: TGTGCCAGCAGCTTAGAAGGGGACCGCCCAAGGGAGACTGAAGCTTTCTTT.

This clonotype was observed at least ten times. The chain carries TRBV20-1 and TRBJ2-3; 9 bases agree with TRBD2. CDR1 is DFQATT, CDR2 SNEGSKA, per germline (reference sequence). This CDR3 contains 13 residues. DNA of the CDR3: TGCAGGGGTAGCGGGGGCAGGACAGATACGCAGTATTTT. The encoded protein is CRGSGGRTDTQYF.

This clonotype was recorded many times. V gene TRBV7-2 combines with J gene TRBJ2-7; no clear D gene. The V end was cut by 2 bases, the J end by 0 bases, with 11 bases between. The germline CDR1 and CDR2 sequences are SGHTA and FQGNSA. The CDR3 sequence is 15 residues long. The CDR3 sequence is CASSLMATGSYEQYF. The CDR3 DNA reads TGTGCCAGCAGCTTAATGGCTACTGGCTCCTACGAGCAGTACTTC.

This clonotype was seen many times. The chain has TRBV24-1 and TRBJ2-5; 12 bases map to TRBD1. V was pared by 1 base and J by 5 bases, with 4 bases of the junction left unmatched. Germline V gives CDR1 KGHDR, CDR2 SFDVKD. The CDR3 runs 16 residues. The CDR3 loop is CATSDFGTGGRETQYF. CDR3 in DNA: TGTGCCACCAGTGATTTCGGGACAGGGGGCCGGGAGACCCAGTACTTC.

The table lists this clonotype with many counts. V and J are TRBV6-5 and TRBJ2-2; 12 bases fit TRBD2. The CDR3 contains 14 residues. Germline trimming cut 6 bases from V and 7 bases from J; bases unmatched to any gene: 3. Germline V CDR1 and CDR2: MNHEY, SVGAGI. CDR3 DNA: TGTGCCAGCAGCGGGACTAGCGGGTTCGGGGAGCTGTTTTTT. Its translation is CASSGTSGFGELFF.

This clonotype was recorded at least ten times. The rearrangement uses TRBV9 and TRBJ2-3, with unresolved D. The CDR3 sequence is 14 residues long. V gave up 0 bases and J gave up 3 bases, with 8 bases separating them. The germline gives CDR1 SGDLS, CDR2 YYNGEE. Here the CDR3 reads CASSVVEITDTQYF. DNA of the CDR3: TGTGCCAGCAGCGTAGTCGAAATAACAGATACGCAGTATTTT.

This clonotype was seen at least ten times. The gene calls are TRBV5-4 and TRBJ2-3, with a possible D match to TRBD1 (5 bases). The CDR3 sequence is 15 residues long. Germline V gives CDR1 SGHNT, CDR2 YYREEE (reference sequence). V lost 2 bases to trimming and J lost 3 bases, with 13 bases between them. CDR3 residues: CASSFQGLRTDTQYF. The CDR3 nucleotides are TGTGCCAGCAGCTTTCAGGGCCTTAGGACAGATACGCAGTATTTT. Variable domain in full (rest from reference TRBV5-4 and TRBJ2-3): ETGVTQSPTHLIKTRGQQVTLRCSSQSGHNTVSWYQQALGQGPQFIFQYYREEENGRGNFPPRFSGLQFPNYSSELNVNALELDDSALYLCASSFQGLRTDTQYFGPGTRLTVL.

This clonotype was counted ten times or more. The CDR3 coding sequence is TGCAGTGCTGGTGAACTCGGGACAGGGACTGAAGCTTTCTTT. Its translation: CSAGELGTGTEAFF. This chain connects TRBV20-1 to TRBJ1-1; 9 nucleotides align to TRBD1. Unmatched junction bases numbered 9, after V lost 5 bases and J lost 5 bases. The CDR3 loop spans 14 amino acids. CDR1 DFQATT and CDR2 SNEGSKA come from the germline V gene (reference sequence).